Listed below are T cell receptor beta chains from one sample, sequenced in a study of identical twins. Each CDR3 protein is one row after TCRdb ran MiXCR on the 5' RACE reads. The table includes roughly 770,000 distinct CDR3 sequences, 15% to 20% detected once. The same data also contributed to another study, on T cells expressing NK-cell markers.

The sample taken for sequencing was PBMCs. The receptors were sampled from a woman under 30 in good health. Both conserved end residues are part of each CDR3.

TRBJ1-1,TRBV20-1,CSASHGGTEAFF
TRBJ2-4,TRBV7-2,CASRQTGSHIQYF
TRBJ2-4,TRBV7-2,CASAGEGGQNIQYF
TRBJ1-1,TRBV7-9,CATEGGAAMTEAFF
TRBJ2-7,TRBV7-9,CASSLVDRGMYEQYF
TRBJ2-1,TRBV5-1,CASSPLAGGIYDEQFF
TRBJ2-7,TRBV20-1,CSARDVQGSSEQYF
TRBJ2-4,TRBV12-3/TRBV12-4,CASSRGLAGTIQYF
TRBJ1-1,TRBV18,CATGGLLNTEAFF
TRBJ2-2,TRBV6-1,CASSVPGGNTGELFF
TRBJ2-1,TRBV3-1,CASSQVIAISYNEQFF
TRBJ2-1,TRBV6-5,CATGVNEQFF
TRBJ1-5,TRBV20-1,CSARFQNQPQHF
TRBJ2-1,TRBV20-1,CSARTNRGAYNEQFF
TRBJ2-1,TRBV20-1,CSARDTTSGTYNEQFF
TRBJ2-5,TRBV7-9,CASRWGQHETQYF
TRBJ2-1,TRBV20-1,CSASKDSGNEQFF
TRBJ1-3,TRBV11-2,CASSHRTYGNTIYF
TRBJ2-7,TRBV12-5,CASAPTGVSYEQYF
TRBJ2-1,TRBV5-1,CASSVRVHEQFF
TRBJ2-5,TRBV11-2,CASSLRRQARETQYF
TRBJ2-3,TRBV20-1,CSARPPSGGWGSTDTQYF
TRBJ2-4,TRBV12-3/TRBV12-4,CASRGQGSPNIQYF
TRBJ2-7,TRBV12-3/TRBV12-4,CASSPQGFGTYEQYF
TRBJ2-7,TRBV4-3,CASSQQLAVSYEQYF
TRBJ1-1,TRBV6-1,CASSEAVFLSEAFF
TRBJ2-1,TRBV20-1,CSARDIMASALNEQFF
TRBJ2-5,TRBV12-3/TRBV12-4,CASSPFRPKETQYF
TRBJ2-1,TRBV20-1,CRALATWNEQFF
TRBJ1-5,TRBV10-3,CAISGQPYNQPQHF
TRBJ1-6,TRBV7-6,CASSLTGTADYPLHF
TRBJ2-5,TRBV7-2,CASSSYPETQYF
TRBJ2-1,TRBV5-5,CASSRGLAVGNNEQFF
TRBJ2-3,TRBV12-3/TRBV12-4,CASSPGTDTQYF
TRBJ2-1,TRBV7-9,CATVPRKLVYNEQFF
TRBJ2-7,TRBV9,CASSDRDSMNEQYF
TRBJ2-1,TRBV20-1,CSSGGYNEQFF
TRBJ1-2,TRBV12-3/TRBV12-4,CASRETESYGYTF
TRBJ2-6,TRBV7-9,CASSSVGGTNVLTF
TRBJ2-3,TRBV5-1,CASSPENTLTDTQYF
TRBJ2-3,TRBV3-1,CASSQDTVVDTQYF
TRBJ2-3,TRBV9,CASSVEVVSTDTQYF
TRBJ2-2,TRBV7-9,CASSPFDRVRTGELFF
TRBJ2-2,TRBV7-8,CASSRTGGGTGELFF
TRBJ2-2,TRBV12-3/TRBV12-4,CASSPSSGRYTGELFF
TRBJ2-1,TRBV7-9,CASSPISGVNNEQFF
TRBJ2-3,TRBV12-3/TRBV12-4,CASTPGYRTQYF
TRBJ1-1,TRBV20-1,CSALRGEGEAFF
TRBJ2-1,TRBV7-3,CASSRPGTGGWDEQFF
TRBJ2-7,TRBV5-1,CASSERQGLSYEQYF
TRBJ2-1,TRBV9,CASSPSGSWAYEQFF
TRBJ2-1,TRBV20-1,CSARDGGTYNEQFF
TRBJ1-4,TRBV18,CASSPVPGQGAQEKLFF
TRBJ2-7,TRBV3-1,CASSQGGDRNF
TRBJ1-1,TRBV9,CASSHGQTGGTEAFF
TRBJ1-1,TRBV7-8,CASSVQRFTEAFF
TRBJ2-3,TRBV10-1,CASSEWRGGTDTQYF
TRBJ2-5,TRBV7-9,CASSPGQGPQETQYF
TRBJ2-6,TRBV5-1,CASAGVTGANVLTF